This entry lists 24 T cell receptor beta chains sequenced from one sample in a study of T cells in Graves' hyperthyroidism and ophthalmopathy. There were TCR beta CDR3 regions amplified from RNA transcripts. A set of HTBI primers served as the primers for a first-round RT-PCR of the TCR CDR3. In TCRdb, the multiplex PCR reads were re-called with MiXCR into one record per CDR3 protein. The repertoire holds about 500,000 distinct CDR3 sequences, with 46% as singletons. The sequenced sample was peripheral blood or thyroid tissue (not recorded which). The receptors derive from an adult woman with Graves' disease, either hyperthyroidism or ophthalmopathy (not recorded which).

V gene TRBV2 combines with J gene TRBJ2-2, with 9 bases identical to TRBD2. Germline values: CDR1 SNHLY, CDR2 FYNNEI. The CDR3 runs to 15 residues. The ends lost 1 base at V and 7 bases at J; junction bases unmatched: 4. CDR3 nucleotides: TGTGCCAGCAGTGAAGTAGCGGGAGCGGGCGGGGAGCTGTTTTTT. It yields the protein CASSEVAGAGGELFF.

This CDR3 reads CASSRTGTDPLNYGYTF. The CDR3 DNA follows: TGTGCCAGCAGCAGGACCGGGACAGACCCCCTAAACTATGGCTACACCTTC. The chain joins TRBV21-1 to TRBJ1-2; the D call of TRBD1 is as the table states it, not checked on the DNA. TRBV21-1 is classified as a pseudogene. The CDR3 is 17 residues long.

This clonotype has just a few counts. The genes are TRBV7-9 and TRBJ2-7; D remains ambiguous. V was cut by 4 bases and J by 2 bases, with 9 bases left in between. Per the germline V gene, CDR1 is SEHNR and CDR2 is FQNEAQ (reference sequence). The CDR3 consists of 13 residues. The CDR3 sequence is CASSSEKTYEQYF. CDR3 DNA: TGTGCCAGCAGCTCCGAGAAAACCTACGAGCAGTACTTC.

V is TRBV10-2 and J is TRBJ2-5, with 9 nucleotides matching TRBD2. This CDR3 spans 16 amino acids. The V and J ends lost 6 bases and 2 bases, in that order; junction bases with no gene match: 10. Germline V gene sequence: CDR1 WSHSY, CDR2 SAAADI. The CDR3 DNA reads TGCGCCAGCAGGGACCACGGGCTAGCGGGACAAGAGACCCAGTACTTC. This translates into CASRDHGLAGQETQYF.

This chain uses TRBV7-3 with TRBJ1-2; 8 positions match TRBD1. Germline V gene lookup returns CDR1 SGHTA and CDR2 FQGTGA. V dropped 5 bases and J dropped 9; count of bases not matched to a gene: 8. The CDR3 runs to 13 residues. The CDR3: CASSRTGSRRYTF. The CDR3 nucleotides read TGTGCCAGCAGCAGGACAGGGTCTAGGCGCTACACCTTC.

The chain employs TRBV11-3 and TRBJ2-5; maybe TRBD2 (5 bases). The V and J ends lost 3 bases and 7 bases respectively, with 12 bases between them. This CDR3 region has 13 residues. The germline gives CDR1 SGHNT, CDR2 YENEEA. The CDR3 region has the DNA TGTGCCAGCAGCTTCGGGATGGGCGGGACCCAGTACTTC. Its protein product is CASSFGMGGTQYF.

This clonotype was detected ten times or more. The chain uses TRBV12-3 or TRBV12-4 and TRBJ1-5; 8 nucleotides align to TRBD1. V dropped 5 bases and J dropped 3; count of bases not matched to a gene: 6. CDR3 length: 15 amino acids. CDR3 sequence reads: CASSTAGQVNQPQHF. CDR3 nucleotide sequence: TGTGCCAGCAGTACCGCGGGACAGGTCAATCAGCCCCAGCATTTT.

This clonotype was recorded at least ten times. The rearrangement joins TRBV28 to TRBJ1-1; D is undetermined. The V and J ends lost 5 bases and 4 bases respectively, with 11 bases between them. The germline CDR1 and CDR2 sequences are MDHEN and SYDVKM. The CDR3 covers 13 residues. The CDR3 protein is CASSPHGSTEAFF. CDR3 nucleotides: TGTGCCAGCAGTCCCCATGGGAGCACTGAAGCTTTCTTT.

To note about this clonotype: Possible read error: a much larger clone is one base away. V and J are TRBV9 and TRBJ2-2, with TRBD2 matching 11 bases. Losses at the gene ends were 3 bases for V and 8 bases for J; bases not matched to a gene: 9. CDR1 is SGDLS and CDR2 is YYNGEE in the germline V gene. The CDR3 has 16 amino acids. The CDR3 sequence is CASSAGTSGSPGELFF. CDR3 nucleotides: TGTGCCAGCAGCGCCGGGACTAGCGGTTCCCCGGGGGAGCTGTTTTTT.

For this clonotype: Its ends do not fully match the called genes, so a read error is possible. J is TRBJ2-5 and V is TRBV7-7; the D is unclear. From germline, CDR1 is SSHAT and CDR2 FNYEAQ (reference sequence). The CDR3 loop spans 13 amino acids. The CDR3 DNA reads TGTGCTAGCAGCTCTGTTATGGGAGAGACCCAGTACTTC. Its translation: CASSSVMGETQYF.

CDR3 bases: TGTGCCAGCAGCCCGGTGGACAGGGCAGGCAATCAGCCCCAGCATTTT. Its protein is CASSPVDRAGNQPQHF. The chain links TRBV5-5 to TRBJ1-5; TRBD1 matches at 8 bases. V was pared by 4 bases and J by 2 bases, with 8 bases of the junction left unmatched. Germline CDR1 SGHKS, CDR2 YYEKEE (reference sequence). There are 16 residues in the CDR3.

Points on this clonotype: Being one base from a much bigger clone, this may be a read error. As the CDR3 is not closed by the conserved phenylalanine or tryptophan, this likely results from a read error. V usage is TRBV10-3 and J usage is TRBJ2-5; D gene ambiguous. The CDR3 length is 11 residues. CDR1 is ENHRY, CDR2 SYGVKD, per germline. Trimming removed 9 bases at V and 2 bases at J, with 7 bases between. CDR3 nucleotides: TGTGCCATTGGCGTTCAAGAGACCCAGTACTTA. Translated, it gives CAIGVQETQYL.

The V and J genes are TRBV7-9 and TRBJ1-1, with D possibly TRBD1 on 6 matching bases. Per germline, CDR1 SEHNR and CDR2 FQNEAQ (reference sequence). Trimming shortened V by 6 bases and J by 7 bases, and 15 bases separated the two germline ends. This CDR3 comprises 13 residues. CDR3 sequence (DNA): TGTGCCAGCAGTATAGACAGGTTAGGTGAAGCTTTCTTT. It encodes CASSIDRLGEAFF. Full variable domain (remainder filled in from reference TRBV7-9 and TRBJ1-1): DTGVSQNPRHKITKRGQNVTFRCDPISEHNRLYWYRQTLGQGPEFLTYFQNEAQLEKSRLLSDRFSAERPKGSFSTLEIQRTEQGDSAMYLCASSIDRLGEAFFGQGTRLTVV.

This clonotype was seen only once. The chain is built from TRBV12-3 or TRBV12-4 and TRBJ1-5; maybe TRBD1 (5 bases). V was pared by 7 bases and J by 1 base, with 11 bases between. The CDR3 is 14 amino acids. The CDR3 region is CASNVEGSNQPQHF. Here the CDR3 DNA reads TGTGCCAGCAATGTCGAGGGGAGCAATCAGCCCCAGCATTTT.

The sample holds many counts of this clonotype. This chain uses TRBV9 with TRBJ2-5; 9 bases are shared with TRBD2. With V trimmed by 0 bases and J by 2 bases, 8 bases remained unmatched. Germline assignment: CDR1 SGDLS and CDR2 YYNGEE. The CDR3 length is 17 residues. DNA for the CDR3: TGTGCCAGCAGCGTAGGGGCTAGCGGGATCCGTCAAGAGACCCAGTACTTC. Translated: CASSVGASGIRQETQYF.

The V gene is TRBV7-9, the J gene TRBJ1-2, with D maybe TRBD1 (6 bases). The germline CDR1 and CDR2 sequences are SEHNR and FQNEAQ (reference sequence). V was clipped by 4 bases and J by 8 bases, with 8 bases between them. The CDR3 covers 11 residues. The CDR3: CASSWGGGYTF. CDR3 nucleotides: TGTGCCAGCAGCTGGGGGGGCGGCTACACCTTC.

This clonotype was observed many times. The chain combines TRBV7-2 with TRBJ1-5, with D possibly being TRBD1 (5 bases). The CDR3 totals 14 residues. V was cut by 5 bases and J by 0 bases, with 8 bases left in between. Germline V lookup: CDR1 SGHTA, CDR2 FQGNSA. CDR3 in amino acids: CASSPQASNQPQHF. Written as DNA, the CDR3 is TGTGCCAGCAGCCCACAGGCTAGCAATCAGCCCCAGCATTTT.

CDR3 sequence (DNA): TGTGCCACCAGCTTACTTGGGGAGGCCACTAGCAATCAGCCCCAGCATTTT. This sequence encodes CATSLLGEATSNQPQHF. The chain links TRBV24-1 to TRBJ1-5; D is unresolved. Trimming stripped 7 bases from V and 0 bases from J, with 18 bases between. The CDR3 consists of 17 residues. The germline CDR1 and CDR2 sequences are KGHDR and SFDVKD.

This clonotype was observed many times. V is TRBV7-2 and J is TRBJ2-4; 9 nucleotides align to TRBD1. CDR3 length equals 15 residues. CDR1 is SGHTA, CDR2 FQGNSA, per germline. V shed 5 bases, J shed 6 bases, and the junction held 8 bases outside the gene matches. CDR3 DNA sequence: TGTGCCAGCAGCCATGACAGGGGGGAGACAAACATTCAGTACTTC. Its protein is CASSHDRGETNIQYF.

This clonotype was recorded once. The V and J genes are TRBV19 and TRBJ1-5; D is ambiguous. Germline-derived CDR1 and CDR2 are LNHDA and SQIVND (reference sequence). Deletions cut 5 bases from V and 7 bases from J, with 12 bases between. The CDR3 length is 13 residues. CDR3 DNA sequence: TGTGCCAGTAGTGAGGAAGGGAGGCAGCCCCAGCATTTT. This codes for CASSEEGRQPQHF.

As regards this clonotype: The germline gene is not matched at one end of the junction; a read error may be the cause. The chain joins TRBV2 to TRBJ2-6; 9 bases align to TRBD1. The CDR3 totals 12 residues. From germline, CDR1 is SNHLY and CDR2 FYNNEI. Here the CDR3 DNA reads TGTGCCAGCAAGAAACTGACCGGGACAGGGCCCTTC. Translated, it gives CASKKLTGTGPF.

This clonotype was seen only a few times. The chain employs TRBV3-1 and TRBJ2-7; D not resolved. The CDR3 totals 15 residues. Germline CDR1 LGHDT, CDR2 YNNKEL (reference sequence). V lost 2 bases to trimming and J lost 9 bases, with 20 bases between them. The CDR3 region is CASSQLYGGIRGQYF. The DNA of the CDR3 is TGTGCCAGCAGCCAATTATATGGCGGTATACGAGGGCAGTACTTC.

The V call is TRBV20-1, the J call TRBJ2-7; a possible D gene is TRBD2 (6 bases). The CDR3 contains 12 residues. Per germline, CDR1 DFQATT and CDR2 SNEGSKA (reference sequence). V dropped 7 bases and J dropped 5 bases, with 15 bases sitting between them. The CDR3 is CSVRLVGHEQYF. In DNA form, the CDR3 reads TGCAGTGTACGACTAGTAGGGCACGAGCAGTACTTC.

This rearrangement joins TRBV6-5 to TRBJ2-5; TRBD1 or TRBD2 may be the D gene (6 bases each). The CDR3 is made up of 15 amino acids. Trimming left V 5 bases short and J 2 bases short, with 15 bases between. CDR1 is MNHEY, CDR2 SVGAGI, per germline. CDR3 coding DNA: TGTGCCAGCAGTCCGTCGGGGGACATACAAGAGACCCAGTACTTC. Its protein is CASSPSGDIQETQYF.